This T cell receptor (beta chain) was retrieved from a study of identical twins. This clonotype occurred many times. TCRdb recomputed calls from the 5' RACE reads with MiXCR, one row per CDR3 protein. The data hold around 650,000 distinct CDR3 sequences, with less than 9% observed a single time. V lost 1 base to trimming and J lost 2 bases, with 11 bases between them. CDR1 is MGHRA, CDR2 YSYEKL, per germline. The CDR3 length is 16 residues. The data also belong to a second study, concerning yellow fever vaccine responses in identical twins.

This TCR came from a young woman in good health. The V gene is TRBV4-1, the J gene TRBJ2-2; no clear D gene. What was sequenced was PBMCs. The CDR3: CASSQGIRRNTGELFF. The CDR3 nucleotides read TGCGCCAGCAGCCAAGGTATCAGGAGAAACACCGGGGAGCTGTTTTTT.